The 12 T cell receptor beta chains reported below all come from one sample, sequenced in a study of blood T cell repertoires in COVID-19. The data were produced by immunoSEQ multiplex PCR, yet TCRdb's version contains in-frame clones alone and is incomplete. Among 80,000 to 100,000 clones listed, roughly 86% were seen once. The sequenced sample consisted of peripheral blood. The receptors were sampled from a woman at least 80 years old in a cohort sampled during active or convalescent COVID-19.

This chain connects TRBV30 to TRBJ2-3, with D possibly TRBD2 on 5 matching bases. The CDR3 loop spans 15 amino acids. Trimming took 0 bases from V and 3 from J, leaving 13 bases between them. Germline V gene sequence: CDR1 GTSNPN, CDR2 SVGIG (reference sequence). Written as DNA, the CDR3 is TGTGCCTGGAGTGTGACTACCAAAAGAACAGATACGCAGTATTTT. It specifies CAWSVTTKRTDTQYF.

This chain joins TRBV11-2 and TRBJ2-1; no firm D call. From germline, CDR1 is SGHAT and CDR2 FQNNGV. V gave up 5 bases and J gave up 8 bases, with 13 bases separating them. The CDR3 length is 13 residues. CDR3 coding DNA: TGTGCCAGCAGCCCCGATCCCCCGGATGAGCAGTTCTTC. Amino acids: CASSPDPPDEQFF.

The chain links TRBV4-2 to TRBJ1-2, with unresolved D. From germline, CDR1 is LGHNA and CDR2 YNFKEQ. V lost 4 bases to trimming and J lost 6 bases, with 21 bases between them. This CDR3 contains 16 residues. As DNA, the CDR3 is TGTGCCAGCAGCCTCACAAGTCCCCGATTAGCCAATGGCTACACCTTC. This translates into CASSLTSPRLANGYTF.

The CDR3 here is CASSGGRGETQYF. CDR3 nucleotide sequence: TGTGCCAGCTCAGGCGGGAGGGGAGAGACCCAGTACTTC. The chain uses TRBV18 and TRBJ2-5; 9 bases match TRBD2. V trimming: 5 bases; J trimming: 4 bases; junction bases outside the gene matches: 2. The length of the CDR3 is 13 residues. Germline values: CDR1 KGHSH, CDR2 LQKENI.

V usage is TRBV7-9 and J usage is TRBJ1-2; TRBD1 is a possible D gene (5 bases). The germline CDR1 and CDR2 sequences are SEHNR and FQNEAQ (reference sequence). The CDR3 totals 15 residues. Trimming cost V 1 base and J 4 bases, with 13 bases left between them. CDR3 coding DNA: TGTGCCAGCAGCTTAGGGGGGGACGGATTCTATGGCTACACCTTC. It yields the protein CASSLGGDGFYGYTF. The full variable domain, rest sourced from reference TRBV7-9 and TRBJ1-2, is DTGVSQNPRHKITKRGQNVTFRCDPISEHNRLYWYRQTLGQGPEFLTYFQNEAQLEKSRLLSDRFSAERPKGSFSTLEIQRTEQGDSAMYLCASSLGGDGFYGYTFGSGTRLTVV.

The chain carries TRBV5-1 and TRBJ1-6, with a possible D match to TRBD1 (5 bases). The germline V gene encodes CDR1 SGHRS and CDR2 YFSETQ. V was pared by 2 bases and J by 9 bases, with 15 bases between. The CDR3 loop spans 15 amino acids. The CDR3 DNA sequence: TGCGCCAGCAGCTTCAGCGGGGACGGTGGTTCACCCCTCCACTTT. Protein: CASSFSGDGGSPLHF.

This chain joins TRBV15 and TRBJ1-5; D is undetermined. This CDR3 region has 12 residues. Per the germline V gene, CDR1 is LNHNV and CDR2 is YYDKDF (reference sequence). Trimming shortened V by 2 bases and J by 4 bases, and 3 bases separated the two germline ends. This CDR3 is CATSRQNQPQHF. CDR3 DNA: TGTGCCACCAGCAGACAAAATCAGCCCCAGCATTTT.

The rearrangement joins TRBV19 to TRBJ2-4; 12 positions agree with TRBD2. The V segment lost 4 bases and the J segment 2 bases; nucleotides outside the gene matches: 6. The length of the CDR3 is 17 residues. Germline V gives CDR1 LNHDA, CDR2 SQIVND (reference sequence). The CDR3 coding sequence is TGTGCCAGTAGTACTCGACTAGCGGGAGTGTCCAAAAACATTCAGTACTTC. Its protein is CASSTRLAGVSKNIQYF.

This chain uses TRBV18 with TRBJ2-2; no clear D. The CDR3 runs to 14 residues. Germline CDR1 and CDR2: KGHSH and LQKENI. V lost 4 bases, J lost 1 base, and 7 bases lay in between. The CDR3, as DNA: TGTGCCAGCTCACTCAACAGGAACACCGGGGAGCTGTTTTTT. Translated: CASSLNRNTGELFF. The full variable domain, completed using reference TRBV18 and TRBJ2-2, is NAGVMQNPRHLVRRRGQEARLRCSPMKGHSHVYWYRQLPEEGLKFMVYLQKENIIDESGMPKERFSAEFPKEGPSILRIQQVVRGDSAAYFCASSLNRNTGELFFGEGSRLTVL.

V usage is TRBV10-2 and J usage is TRBJ2-3, with 7 bases fitting TRBD2. CDR3 length: 15 amino acids. V lost 3 bases, J lost 5 bases, and 8 bases stayed unmatched. CDR1 and CDR2 from the germline V gene are WSHSY and SAAADI. The CDR3 nucleotides are TGCGCCAGCAGTGATGCGGGAGTGGGGGGAGATACGCAGTATTTT. It codes for CASSDAGVGGDTQYF.

The V and J genes are TRBV9 and TRBJ2-3; TRBD2 matches at 9 bases. Germline CDR1 SGDLS, CDR2 YYNGEE. V trimming: 0 bases; J trimming: 1 base; junction bases outside the gene matches: 3. The CDR3 contains 16 residues. CDR3 sequence: CASSVGPSGGTDTQYF. The CDR3 DNA reads TGTGCCAGCAGCGTAGGCCCTAGCGGGGGCACAGATACGCAGTATTTT.

The chain carries TRBV29-1 and TRBJ1-4; weak D call: TRBD1 (6 bases). There are 12 residues in the CDR3. From germline, CDR1 is SQVTM and CDR2 ANQGSEA. Trimming took off 4 bases at V and 6 bases at J, with 9 bases between the two ends. The CDR3 is CSVVAGDEKLFF. The DNA of the CDR3 is TGCAGCGTTGTGGCAGGGGATGAAAAACTGTTTTTT.